A selection of T cell receptor beta chains follows, all from one sample in a study of T cell responses to AZD1222 COVID-19 vaccine. Here immunoSEQ multiplex PCR was the method, and the copy in TCRdb shows in-frame clones only, minus some. The sample carries about 120,000 clones, about 90% recorded once. Sequencing was performed on peripheral blood, taken on day 0 of AZD1222 vaccination. The source of these receptors is an adult in good health. The CDR3 runs from the conserved cysteine through the conserved F or W. A D gene is named only where the DNA matches it firmly. Some rows mark clone size as missing; the rest say once, few, many or name a class of expanded clone.

clone size: .; D gene: .; J gene: TRBJ2-3; V gene: TRBV6-2/TRBV6-3; CDR3 DNA: TGTGCCAGCAGTTACCGCCCCGGGGGTACAGATACGCAGTATTTT; CDR3 protein: CASSYRPGGTDTQYF
clone size: .; D gene: TRBD1; J gene: TRBJ1-6; V gene: TRBV7-6; CDR3 DNA: TGTGCCAGCAGCTTAGCGGGACAGGGAATGACACCCCTCCACTTT; CDR3 protein: CASSLAGQGMTPLHF
clone size: .; D gene: .; J gene: TRBJ2-1; V gene: TRBV24-1; CDR3 DNA: TGTGCCACCAGTGCCCCCGGGGGACAGAGCAACAATGAGCAGTTCTTC; CDR3 protein: CATSAPGGQSNNEQFF
clone size: .; D gene: .; J gene: TRBJ1-5; V gene: TRBV6-5; CDR3 DNA: TGTGCCAGCAGTTACTCGAACACGATACAGCCCCAGCATTTT; CDR3 protein: CASSYSNTIQPQHF
clone size: .; D gene: .; J gene: TRBJ1-4; V gene: TRBV10-3; CDR3 DNA: TGTGCCATCAGTGAGTACCCAGGGGAAGAGGGCGAAAAACTGTTTTTT; CDR3 protein: CAISEYPGEEGEKLFF
clone size: .; D gene: .; J gene: TRBJ1-2; V gene: TRBV12-3/TRBV12-4; CDR3 DNA: TGTGCCAGCAGTTTAGGGCAGGGCTATGGCTACACCTTC; CDR3 protein: CASSLGQGYGYTF
clone size: .; D gene: .; J gene: TRBJ2-7; V gene: TRBV18; CDR3 DNA: TGTGCCAGCTCGCCAGTCACCTCGGGGGCCTCCTACGAGCAGTACTTC; CDR3 protein: CASSPVTSGASYEQYF
clone size: .; D gene: TRBD1; J gene: TRBJ1-6; V gene: TRBV6-5; CDR3 DNA: TGTGCCGGCAGTTACTCCTCGGGACAGGGGACTCGGGCCCTCCACTTT; CDR3 protein: CAGSYSSGQGTRALHF
clone size: .; D gene: TRBD2; J gene: TRBJ2-1; V gene: TRBV7-2; CDR3 DNA: TGTGCCAGCAGCTTGCAACTTAGCGGGGGGGAGTTCTTC; CDR3 protein: CASSLQLSGGEFF
clone size: .; D gene: .; J gene: TRBJ1-1; V gene: TRBV10-3; CDR3 DNA: TGTGCCATCAGTGGGACGTCTGAAGCTTTCTTT; CDR3 protein: CAISGTSEAFF
clone size: .; D gene: .; J gene: TRBJ2-5; V gene: TRBV28; CDR3 DNA: TGTGCCAGCAGCTATACCCTAGGGACCCAGTACTTC; CDR3 protein: CASSYTLGTQYF
clone size: .; D gene: .; J gene: TRBJ1-1; V gene: TRBV27; CDR3 DNA: TGTGCCAGCGCCCATCTTCGGGGGGACACTGAAGCTTTCTTT; CDR3 protein: CASAHLRGDTEAFF
clone size: once; D gene: .; J gene: TRBJ1-6; V gene: TRBV3-1/TRBV3-2; CDR3 DNA: TGTGCCAGCAGCCAAGCTCGCAATCATTCACCCCTCCACTTT; CDR3 protein: CASSQARNHSPLHF
clone size: .; D gene: .; J gene: TRBJ2-5; V gene: TRBV3-1/TRBV3-2; CDR3 DNA: TGTGCCAGCAGCCCAAGTTCATTGACAGCCCAAGAGACCCAGTACTTC; CDR3 protein: CASSPSSLTAQETQYF
clone size: .; D gene: .; J gene: TRBJ1-6; V gene: TRBV7-6; CDR3 DNA: TGTGCCAGCAGCTTAACAGAGGATAATTCACCCCTCCACTTT; CDR3 protein: CASSLTEDNSPLHF
clone size: .; D gene: TRBD1; J gene: TRBJ1-6; V gene: TRBV19; CDR3 DNA: TGTGCCAGTACCCCGGCGGACAGGGGGAATTCACCCCTCCACTTT; CDR3 protein: CASTPADRGNSPLHF
clone size: .; D gene: .; J gene: TRBJ2-5; V gene: TRBV7-2; CDR3 DNA: TGTGCCAGCAGCTTTCCCTCCGAAAGGGTTTTAGAGACCCAGTACTTC; CDR3 protein: CASSFPSERVLETQYF
clone size: .; D gene: .; J gene: TRBJ2-5; V gene: TRBV24-1; CDR3 DNA: TGTGCCACCAGTGATTTCGAGCGCCGGGGTACAGGGGAGACCCAGTACTTC; CDR3 protein: CATSDFERRGTGETQYF
clone size: .; D gene: .; J gene: TRBJ2-1; V gene: TRBV11-2; CDR3 DNA: TGTGCCAGCAGCTTGCGCTCGGCCGCGAATGAGCAGTTCTTC; CDR3 protein: CASSLRSAANEQFF
clone size: .; D gene: .; J gene: TRBJ1-2; V gene: TRBV12-3/TRBV12-4; CDR3 DNA: TGTGCCAGCACTGGGAGTGGTCCGTATGGCTACACCTTC; CDR3 protein: CASTGSGPYGYTF
clone size: .; D gene: .; J gene: TRBJ2-1; V gene: TRBV27; CDR3 DNA: TGTGCCAGCAGTTTATTTGGGGAGTCGAGCTCCTACAATGAGCAGTTCTTC; CDR3 protein: CASSLFGESSSYNEQFF
clone size: .; D gene: .; J gene: TRBJ1-6; V gene: TRBV7-9; CDR3 DNA: TGTGCCAGCAGGGCGGGAGGCTATAATTCACCCCTCCACTTT; CDR3 protein: CASRAGGYNSPLHF
clone size: .; D gene: .; J gene: TRBJ1-5; V gene: TRBV19; CDR3 DNA: TGTGCCAGTAGTATAGGGCAGGGCATTGGACAGCCCCAGCATTTT; CDR3 protein: CASSIGQGIGQPQHF
clone size: .; D gene: TRBD2; J gene: TRBJ2-7; V gene: TRBV4-1; CDR3 DNA: TGCGCCAGCAGCCAACCGTCTAGCGGGGGGTCCGACTCCTACGAGCAGTACTTC; CDR3 protein: CASSQPSSGGSDSYEQYF
clone size: .; D gene: TRBD2; J gene: TRBJ2-2; V gene: TRBV24-1; CDR3 DNA: TGTGCCACCAGGAGCGGTAGGACTAGTATAACCGGGGAGCTGTTTTTT; CDR3 protein: CATRSGRTSITGELFF
clone size: .; D gene: .; J gene: TRBJ2-1; V gene: TRBV11-2; CDR3 DNA: TGTGCCAGCAGCTTATCCGGGGACTTTCTCAATGAGCAGTTCTTC; CDR3 protein: CASSLSGDFLNEQFF
clone size: .; D gene: .; J gene: TRBJ2-1; V gene: TRBV5-4; CDR3 DNA: TGTGCCAGCAGCCAGACCGGGACTCTACTAGGAGGTGAGCAGTTCTTC; CDR3 protein: CASSQTGTLLGGEQFF
clone size: .; D gene: .; J gene: TRBJ2-3; V gene: TRBV7-2; CDR3 DNA: TGTGCCAGCAGCCCTCATAGAGATACGCAGTATTTT; CDR3 protein: CASSPHRDTQYF
clone size: .; D gene: .; J gene: TRBJ1-2; V gene: TRBV28; CDR3 DNA: TGTGCCAGCTCCCGGAACCCTACTAACTATGGCTACACCTTC; CDR3 protein: CASSRNPTNYGYTF
clone size: .; D gene: .; J gene: TRBJ1-1; V gene: TRBV28; CDR3 DNA: TGTGCCAGCAGAATGACAGTAAACACTGAAGCTTTCTTT; CDR3 protein: CASRMTVNTEAFF
clone size: .; D gene: TRBD2; J gene: TRBJ2-1; V gene: TRBV6-6; CDR3 DNA: TGTGCCAGCAGTTACCCCGGACTAGCGGGAGTGAATGAGCAGTTCTTC; CDR3 protein: CASSYPGLAGVNEQFF
clone size: .; D gene: .; J gene: TRBJ2-1; V gene: TRBV29-1; CDR3 DNA: TGCAGCGTTGAAGATGGCGCGGATGAGCAGTTCTTC; CDR3 protein: CSVEDGADEQFF
clone size: .; D gene: .; J gene: TRBJ1-6; V gene: TRBV30; CDR3 DNA: TGTGCCTGGAAGGCGCGAACTAATAATTCACCCCTCCACTTT; CDR3 protein: CAWKARTNNSPLHF
clone size: .; D gene: .; J gene: TRBJ1-2; V gene: TRBV12-5; CDR3 DNA: TGTGCTAGTGGTTTGGCCTGGTGGGGGGGAAAACAGGTCGAGGACTATGGCTACACCTTC; CDR3 protein: CASGLAWWGGKQVEDYGYTF